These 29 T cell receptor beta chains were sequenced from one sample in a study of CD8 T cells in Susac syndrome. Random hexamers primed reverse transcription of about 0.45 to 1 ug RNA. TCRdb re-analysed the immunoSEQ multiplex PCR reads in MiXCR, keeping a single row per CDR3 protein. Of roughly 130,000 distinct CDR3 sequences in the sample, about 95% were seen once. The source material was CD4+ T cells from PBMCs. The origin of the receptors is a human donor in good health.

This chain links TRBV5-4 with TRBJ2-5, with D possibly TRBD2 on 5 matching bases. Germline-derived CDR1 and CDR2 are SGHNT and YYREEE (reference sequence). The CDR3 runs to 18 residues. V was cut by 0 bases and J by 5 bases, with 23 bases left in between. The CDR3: CASSLGLSTLASSETQYF. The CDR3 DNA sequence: TGTGCCAGCAGCTTGGGACTGTCCACCCTAGCATCATCGGAGACCCAGTACTTC.

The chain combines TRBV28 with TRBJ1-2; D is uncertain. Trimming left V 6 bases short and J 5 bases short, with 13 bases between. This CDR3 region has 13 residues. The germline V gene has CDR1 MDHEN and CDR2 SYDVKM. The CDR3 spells CASSTPTRYGYTF. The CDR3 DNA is TGTGCCAGCAGCACCCCCACACGGTATGGCTACACCTTC.

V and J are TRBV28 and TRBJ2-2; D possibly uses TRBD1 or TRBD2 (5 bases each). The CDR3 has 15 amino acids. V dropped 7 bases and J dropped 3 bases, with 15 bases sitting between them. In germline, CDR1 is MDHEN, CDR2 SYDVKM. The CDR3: CASKRDALYTGELFF. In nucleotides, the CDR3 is TGTGCCAGCAAACGGGACGCACTATACACCGGGGAGCTGTTTTTT.

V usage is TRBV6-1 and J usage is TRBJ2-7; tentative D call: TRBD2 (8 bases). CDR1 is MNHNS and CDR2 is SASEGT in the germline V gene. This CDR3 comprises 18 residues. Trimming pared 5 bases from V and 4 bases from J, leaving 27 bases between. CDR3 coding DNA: TGTGCCAGCAGTCCCCTCCGGGACAGAGCGTTAGCGGGATACGAGCAGTACTTC. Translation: CASSPLRDRALAGYEQYF.

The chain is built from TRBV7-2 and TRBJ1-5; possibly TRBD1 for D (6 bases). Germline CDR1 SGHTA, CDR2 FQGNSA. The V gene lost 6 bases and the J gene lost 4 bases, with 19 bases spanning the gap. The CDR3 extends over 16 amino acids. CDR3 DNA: TGTGCCAGCAGATTGACGGGTGGGAGGGGGAATCAGCCCCAGCATTTT. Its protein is CASRLTGGRGNQPQHF.

CDR3: CASSLRWSTSGSTETQYF. CDR3 nucleotides: TGTGCCAGCAGCTTGCGCTGGAGTACTAGCGGGAGTACGGAGACCCAGTACTTC. The J gene is TRBJ2-5, the V gene TRBV7-2; 11 nucleotides match TRBD2. Germline values: CDR1 SGHTA, CDR2 FQGNSA. V lost 3 bases and J lost 5; bases outside the gene matches: 14. CDR3 length: 18 amino acids.

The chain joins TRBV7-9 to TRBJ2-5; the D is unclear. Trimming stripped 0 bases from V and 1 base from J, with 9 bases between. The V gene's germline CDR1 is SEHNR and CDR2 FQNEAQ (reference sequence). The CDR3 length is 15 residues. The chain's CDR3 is CASSLAETIQETQYF. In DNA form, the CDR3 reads TGTGCCAGCAGCTTAGCGGAGACGATCCAAGAGACCCAGTACTTC.

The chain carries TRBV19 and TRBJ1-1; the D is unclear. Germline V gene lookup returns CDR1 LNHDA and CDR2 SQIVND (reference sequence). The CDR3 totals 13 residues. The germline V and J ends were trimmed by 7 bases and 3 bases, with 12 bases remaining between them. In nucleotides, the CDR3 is TGTGCCAGTACCTTAAACCAAGACACTGAAGCTTTCTTT. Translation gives CASTLNQDTEAFF.

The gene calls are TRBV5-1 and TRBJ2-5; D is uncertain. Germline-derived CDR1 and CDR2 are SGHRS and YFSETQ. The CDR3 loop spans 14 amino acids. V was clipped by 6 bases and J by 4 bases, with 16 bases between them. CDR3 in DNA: TGCGCCAGCACCACGGCCCCTCCCGGAGAGACCCAGTACTTC. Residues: CASTTAPPGETQYF.

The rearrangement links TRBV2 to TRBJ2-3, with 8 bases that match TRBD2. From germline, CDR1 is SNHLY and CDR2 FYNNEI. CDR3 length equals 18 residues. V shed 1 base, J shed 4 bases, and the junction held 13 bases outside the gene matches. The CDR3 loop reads CASSEGGRAGGKADTQYF. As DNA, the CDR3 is TGTGCCAGCAGTGAAGGAGGACGGGCGGGAGGAAAGGCAGATACGCAGTATTTT.

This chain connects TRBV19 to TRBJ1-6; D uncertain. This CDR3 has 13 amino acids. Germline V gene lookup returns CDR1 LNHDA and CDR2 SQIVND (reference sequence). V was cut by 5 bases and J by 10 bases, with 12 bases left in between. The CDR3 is CASSRTQRSPLHF. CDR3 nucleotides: TGTGCCAGTAGTCGTACTCAGCGGTCACCCCTCCACTTT.

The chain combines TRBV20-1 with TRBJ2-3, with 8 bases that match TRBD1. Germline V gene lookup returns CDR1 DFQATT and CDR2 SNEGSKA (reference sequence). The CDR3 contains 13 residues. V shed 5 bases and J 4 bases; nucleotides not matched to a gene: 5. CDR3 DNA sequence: TGCAGTGCTGGACAGGGAGGCGCAGATACGCAGTATTTT. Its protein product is CSAGQGGADTQYF.

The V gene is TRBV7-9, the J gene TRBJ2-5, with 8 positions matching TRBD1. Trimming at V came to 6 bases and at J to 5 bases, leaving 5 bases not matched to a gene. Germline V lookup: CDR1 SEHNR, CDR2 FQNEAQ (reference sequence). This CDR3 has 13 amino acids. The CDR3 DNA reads TGTGCCAGCAGGTTGACAGGGGTGGAGACCCAGTACTTC. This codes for CASRLTGVETQYF.

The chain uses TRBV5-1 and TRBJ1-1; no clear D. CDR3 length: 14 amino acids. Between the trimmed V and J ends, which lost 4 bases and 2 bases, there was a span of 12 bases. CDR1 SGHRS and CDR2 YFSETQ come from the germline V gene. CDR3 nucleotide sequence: TGCGCCAGCAGCCCCGCTGAAGCCAACACTGAAGCTTTCTTT. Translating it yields CASSPAEANTEAFF. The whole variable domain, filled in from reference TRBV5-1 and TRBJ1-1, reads KAGVTQTPRYLIKTRGQQVTLSCSPISGHRSVSWYQQTPGQGLQFLFEYFSETQRNKGNFPGRFSGRQFSNSRSEMNVSTLELGDSALYLCASSPAEANTEAFFGQGTRLTVV.

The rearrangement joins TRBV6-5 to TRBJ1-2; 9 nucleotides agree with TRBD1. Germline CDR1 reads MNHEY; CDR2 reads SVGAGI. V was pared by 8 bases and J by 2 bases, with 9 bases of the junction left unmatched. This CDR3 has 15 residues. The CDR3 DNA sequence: TGTGCCAGCCTCCGGGACAGGGATTTCAACTATGGCTACACCTTC. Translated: CASLRDRDFNYGYTF.

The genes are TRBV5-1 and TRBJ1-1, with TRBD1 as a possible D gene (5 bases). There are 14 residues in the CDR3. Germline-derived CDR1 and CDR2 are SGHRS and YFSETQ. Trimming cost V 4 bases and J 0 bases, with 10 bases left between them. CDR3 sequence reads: CASSLLQVNTEAFF. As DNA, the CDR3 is TGCGCCAGCAGCCTTTTACAGGTGAACACTGAAGCTTTCTTT.

The CDR3: CASSPGSGGSYEQYF. The DNA for the CDR3 is TGTGCCAGCAGTCCAGGGTCAGGGGGCTCCTACGAGCAGTACTTC. The genes are TRBV28 and TRBJ2-7, with TRBD1 identical over 7 bases. Germline lookup yields CDR1 MDHEN and CDR2 SYDVKM. The CDR3 consists of 15 residues. J was trimmed by 0 bases and V by 5 bases; bases with no gene match: 7.

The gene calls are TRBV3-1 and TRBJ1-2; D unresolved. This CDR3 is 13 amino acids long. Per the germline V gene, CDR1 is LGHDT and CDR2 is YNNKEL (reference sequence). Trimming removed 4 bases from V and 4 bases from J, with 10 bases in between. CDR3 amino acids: CASSRTRSYGYTF. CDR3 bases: TGTGCCAGCAGCCGAACCAGGAGCTATGGCTACACCTTC.

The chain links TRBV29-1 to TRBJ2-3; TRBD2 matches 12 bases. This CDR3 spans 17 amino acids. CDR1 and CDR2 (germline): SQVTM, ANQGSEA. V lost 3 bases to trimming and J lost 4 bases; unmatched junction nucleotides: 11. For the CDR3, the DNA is TGCAGCGTTGAGGGACGGCTAGCGGGAGGGAGGGCAGATACGCAGTATTTT. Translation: CSVEGRLAGGRADTQYF.

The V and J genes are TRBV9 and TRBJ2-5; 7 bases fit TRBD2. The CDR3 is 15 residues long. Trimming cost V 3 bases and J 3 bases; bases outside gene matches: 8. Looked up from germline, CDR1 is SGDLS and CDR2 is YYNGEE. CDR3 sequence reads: CASSESGKQKETQYF. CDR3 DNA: TGTGCCAGCAGCGAGAGCGGGAAACAGAAAGAGACCCAGTACTTC.

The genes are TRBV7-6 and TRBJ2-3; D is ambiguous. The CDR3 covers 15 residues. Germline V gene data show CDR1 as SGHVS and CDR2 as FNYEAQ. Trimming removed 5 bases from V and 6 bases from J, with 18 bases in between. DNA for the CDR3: TGTGCCAGCAGCCTCTCTCCACTGAGCCCGGATACGCAGTATTTT. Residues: CASSLSPLSPDTQYF.

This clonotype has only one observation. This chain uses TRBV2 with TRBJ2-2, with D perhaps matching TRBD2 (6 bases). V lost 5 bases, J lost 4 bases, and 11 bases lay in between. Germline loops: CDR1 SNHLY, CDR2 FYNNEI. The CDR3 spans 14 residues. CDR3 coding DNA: TGTGCCAGCAGTCCAGGGCGGGGCACCGGGGAGCTGTTTTTT. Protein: CASSPGRGTGELFF.

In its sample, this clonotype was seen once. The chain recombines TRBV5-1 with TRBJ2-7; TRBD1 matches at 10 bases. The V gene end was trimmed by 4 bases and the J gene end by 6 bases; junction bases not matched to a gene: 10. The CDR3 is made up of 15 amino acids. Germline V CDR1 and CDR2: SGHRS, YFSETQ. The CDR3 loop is CASSLPGTGDGEQYF. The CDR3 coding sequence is TGCGCCAGCAGCCTACCCGGGACAGGGGACGGCGAGCAGTACTTC.

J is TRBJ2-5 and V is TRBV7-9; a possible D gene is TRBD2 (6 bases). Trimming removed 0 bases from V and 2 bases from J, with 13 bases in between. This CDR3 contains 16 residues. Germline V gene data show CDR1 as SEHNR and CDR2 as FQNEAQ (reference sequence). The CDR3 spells CASSLAGAGSQETQYF. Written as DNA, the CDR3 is TGTGCCAGCAGCTTAGCGGGAGCGGGCTCTCAAGAGACCCAGTACTTC.

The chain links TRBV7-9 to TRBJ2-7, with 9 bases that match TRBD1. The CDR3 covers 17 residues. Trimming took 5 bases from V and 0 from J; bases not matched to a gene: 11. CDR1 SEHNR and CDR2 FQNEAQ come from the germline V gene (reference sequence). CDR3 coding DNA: TGTGCCAGCAGCCCCCTTACGGGACAGGGCCTCTCCTACGAGCAGTACTTC. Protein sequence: CASSPLTGQGLSYEQYF.

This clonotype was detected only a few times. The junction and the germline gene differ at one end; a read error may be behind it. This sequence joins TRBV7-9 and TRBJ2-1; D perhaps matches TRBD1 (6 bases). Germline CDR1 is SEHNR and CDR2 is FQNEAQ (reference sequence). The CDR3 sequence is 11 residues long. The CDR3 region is CASSLGGEQFF. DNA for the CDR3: TGTGCCAGCAGTTTAGGGGGTGAGCAGTTCTTC.

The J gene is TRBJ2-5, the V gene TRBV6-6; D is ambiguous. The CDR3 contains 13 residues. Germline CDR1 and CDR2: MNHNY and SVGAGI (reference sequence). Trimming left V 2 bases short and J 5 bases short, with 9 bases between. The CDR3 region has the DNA TGTGCCAGCAGTTACGGGGAAGGGGAGACCCAGTACTTC. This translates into CASSYGEGETQYF.

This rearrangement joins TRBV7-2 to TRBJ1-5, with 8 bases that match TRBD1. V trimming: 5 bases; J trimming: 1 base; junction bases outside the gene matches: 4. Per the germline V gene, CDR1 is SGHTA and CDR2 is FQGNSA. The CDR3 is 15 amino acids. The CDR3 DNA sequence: TGTGCCAGCAGCCCGGACAGGGAAAGCAATCAGCCCCAGCATTTT. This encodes CASSPDRESNQPQHF.

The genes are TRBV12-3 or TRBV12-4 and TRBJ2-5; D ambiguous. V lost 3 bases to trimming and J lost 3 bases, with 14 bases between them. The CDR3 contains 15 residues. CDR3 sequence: CASSFKATGEETQYF. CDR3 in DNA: TGTGCCAGCAGTTTTAAGGCTACTGGAGAAGAGACCCAGTACTTC.